Detailed here is one T cell receptor beta chain. V was clipped by 5 bases and J by 0 bases, with 11 bases between them. The CDR3 has 15 residues. Germline CDR1 MNHEY, CDR2 SMNVEV (reference sequence). This sample is drawn from a study of blood T cell repertoires in COVID-19. Study-wide background: T cells, B-cell-depleted T cells, or PBMCs provided the cDNA or gDNA that served as material.

Original processing notes: Reference gene primer amplification yielded estimated nucleated cell counts. The protocol was immunoSEQ multiplex PCR, while the TCRdb copy is restricted to in-frame clones and leaves out a portion. Clone size and V and J calls were adopted from that table, with D and trimming inferred from the DNA. The table records approximately 200,000 clones, about 88% of them present only once. The sequenced sample consisted of peripheral blood. The chain is built from TRBV27 and TRBJ1-5; D unresolved. The TCR was taken from a woman aged 25 to 45 with active or convalescent COVID-19. The CDR3, as DNA: TGTGCCAGCAGTCCCACAGTCTATAGCAATCAGCCCCAGCATTTT. It is translated as CASSPTVYSNQPQHF.